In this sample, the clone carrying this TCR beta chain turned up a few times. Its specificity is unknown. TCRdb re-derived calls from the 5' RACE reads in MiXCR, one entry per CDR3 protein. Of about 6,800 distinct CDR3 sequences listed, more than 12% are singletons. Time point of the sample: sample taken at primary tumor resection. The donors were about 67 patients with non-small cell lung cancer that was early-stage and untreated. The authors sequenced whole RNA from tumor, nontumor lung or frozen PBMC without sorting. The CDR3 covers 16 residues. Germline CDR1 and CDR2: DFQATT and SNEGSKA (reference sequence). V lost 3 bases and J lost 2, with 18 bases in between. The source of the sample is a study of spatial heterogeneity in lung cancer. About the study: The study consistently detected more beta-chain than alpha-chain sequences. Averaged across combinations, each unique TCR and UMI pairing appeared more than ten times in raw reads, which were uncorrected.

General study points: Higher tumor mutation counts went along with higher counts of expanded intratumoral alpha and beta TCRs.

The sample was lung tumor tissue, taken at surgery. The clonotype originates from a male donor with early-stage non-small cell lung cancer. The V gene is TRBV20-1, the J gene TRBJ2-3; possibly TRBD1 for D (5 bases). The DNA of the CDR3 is TGCAGTGCTAGTTGGGCAGGGCAAGGGTTCACAGATACGCAGTATTTT. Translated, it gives CSASWAGQGFTDTQYF.